This T cell receptor (beta chain) was sequenced during a study of PD-1 blockade in mismatch repair-deficient tumors. A word on this clone: Its antigen is not known.

Study-level results: After pembrolizumab, tumor-resident clones rose rapidly, then generally contracted before radiologic responses.

TCRdb's copy holds only in-frame clones and misses some; the assay was immunoSEQ multiplex PCR. The profile shows 75,000 to 85,000 clones, roughly 80% of them singletons. Mismatch repair deficiency was confirmed in all patients, by PCR or immunohistochemistry. The TCR-sequenced patients were a few responders to pembrolizumab. The sequence was collected from an adult with mismatch repair-deficient cancer. This material consisted of peripheral blood, taken 12 weeks after starting pembrolizumab.

CDR3 amino acids: CASSDGGTNEKLFF. The CDR3 bases are TGTGCCAGTAGTGACGGGGGAACTAATGAAAAACTGTTTTTT. The V gene is TRBV19, the J gene TRBJ1-4; weak D call: TRBD1 (5 bases). CDR3 length equals 14 residues. The germline V and J ends were trimmed by 5 bases and 1 base, with 8 bases remaining between them. Germline V CDR1 and CDR2: LNHDA, SQIVND (reference sequence).